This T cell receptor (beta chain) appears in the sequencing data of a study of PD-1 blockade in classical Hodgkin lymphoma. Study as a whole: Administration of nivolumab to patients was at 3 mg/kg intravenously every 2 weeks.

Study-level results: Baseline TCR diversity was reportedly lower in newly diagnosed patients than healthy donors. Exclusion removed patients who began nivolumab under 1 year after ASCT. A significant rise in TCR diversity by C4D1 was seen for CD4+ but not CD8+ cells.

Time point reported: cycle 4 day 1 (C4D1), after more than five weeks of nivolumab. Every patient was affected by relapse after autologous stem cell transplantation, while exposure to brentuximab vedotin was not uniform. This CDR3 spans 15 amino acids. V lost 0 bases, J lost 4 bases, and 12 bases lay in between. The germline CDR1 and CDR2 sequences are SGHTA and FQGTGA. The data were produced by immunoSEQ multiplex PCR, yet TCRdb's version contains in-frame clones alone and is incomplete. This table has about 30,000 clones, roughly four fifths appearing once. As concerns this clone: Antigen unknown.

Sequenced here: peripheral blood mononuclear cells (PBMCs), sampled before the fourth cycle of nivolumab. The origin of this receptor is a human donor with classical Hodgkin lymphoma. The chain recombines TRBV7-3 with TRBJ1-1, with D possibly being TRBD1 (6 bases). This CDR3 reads CASSLTGGKSTEAFF. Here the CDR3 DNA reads TGTGCCAGCAGCTTAACTGGGGGCAAGAGCACTGAAGCTTTCTTT.